This paragraph covers one T cell receptor beta chain sequence. The germline V gene has CDR1 SGHTA and CDR2 FQGNSA. This CDR3 has 15 residues. V shed 2 bases and J shed 6 bases, with 11 bases lying between them. This entry belongs to a study of PD-1 blockade in classical Hodgkin lymphoma. Time point meaning: cycle 4 day 1 (C4D1), after 5 to 7 weeks of nivolumab. After autologous stem cell transplantation all patients relapsed, and prior brentuximab vedotin exposure differed between cohorts. The method was immunoSEQ multiplex PCR; TCRdb's version includes in-frame clones alone and lacks a portion of them. The data show about 93,000 clones, 78% seen once.

The chain carries TRBV7-2 and TRBJ1-6; D call uncertain. The sequence derives from a human donor with classical Hodgkin lymphoma. The source material was peripheral blood mononuclear cells (PBMCs), sampled before the fourth cycle of nivolumab. The CDR3 bases are TGTGCCAGCAGCTTAACCGGGCCAATTAATTCACCCCTCCACTTT. This encodes CASSLTGPINSPLHF.